This T cell receptor (beta chain) was retrieved from a study of T cells in tuberculosis (dated by TCRdb to 2016 to 2018). About the investigation overall: The study combined CD1B tetramers and high-throughput TCR immunosequencing to characterize T cells specific for the mycobacterial lipid antigen glucose monomycolate (GMM). IGRA-negative adolescents, IGRA-positive adolescents with latent tuberculosis and adults with active tuberculosis, approximately nine per group, were compared in a South African clinical cohort. Beyond this particular receptor, the publication reports: A classifier using the diverse GMM-specific repertoire reached roughly 89% accuracy (AUROC about 0.9), compared with approximately 70% accuracy using GEM motif frequencies. Clinical samples were chosen by availability of cryopreserved specimens, and active tuberculosis cases were adults while controls were adolescents. Active tuberculosis TCR-alpha repertoires showed smaller mean NN-distances to GMM-specific TCRs than IGRA-negative controls, suggesting clonal expansion of these TCRs. Shorter CDR3-alpha lengths in active tuberculosis patients partly drove the smaller NN-distances, and the TCR-beta difference was not statistically significant.

The CDR3 sequence holds 14 residues, the cysteine and phenylalanine included. The read is trimmed to its CDR3 DNA, 42 bases read in frame from base 1. CDR1 and CDR2 are read off the germline V gene as SGHRS and YFSETQ. The V and J ends are trimmed by 1 base and 1 base, leaving 8 bases between them. Concerning this clone itself: This receptor's antigen is unknown. Base qualities are not recorded, but no much larger clone differs from it by a single base.

TCR libraries were generated with the immunoSEQ multiplex PCR assay, using TCR-beta and/or TCR-alpha/delta assays for each sample. The amplified TCR libraries were sequenced using the Illumina high-throughput platform. In the paper's pipeline: Clustering and dimensionality reduction relied on pairwise TCRdist distances among GMM-specific receptors from T cells that were either sorted ex vivo or expanded in vitro. Each clinical repertoire received a mean NN-distance score, defined as the average TCRdist to the nearest 10% of tetramer-positive reference sequences. To compute GEM TCR motif frequency, the fraction of unique TCRs matching known GEM sequences by V/J usage and CDR3 length was calculated. Linear discriminant analysis with leave-one-out cross-validation, implemented in scikit-learn, was used to classify active tuberculosis. TCRdb re-hosts the immuneACCESS table, in-frame sequences only. Its copies lack some clones; in the studies checked, an unresolved V gene accounts for under half of them, and the cause for the rest is not known. The V and J calls and clone size come from that table; D and trimming were worked out from the DNA. The sample table lists under 45,000 clones, 95% of them with a count of one. The ten largest clones capture 3% to 4.5% of the sample.

At study entry, a tuberculin skin test and the QuantiFERON-TB GOLD In-Tube IGRA were used to screen adolescents for latent tuberculosis infection. Unsorted cryopreserved PBMC were immunosequenced, covering on average roughly 98,000 T cells per clinical donor. Eleven high schools in the Worcester region of the Western Cape, South Africa, served as enrollment sites for adolescents aged 12 to 18 years. Ten M. tuberculosis-infected adolescents and roughly 10 uninfected adolescents were selected, with the two groups matched for age and sex. PBMC from adolescents were isolated by density centrifugation from freshly drawn heparinized blood and were then cryopreserved.

The receptor's source is a donor aged 10-29 years with latent tuberculosis or without tuberculosis infection. The chain is encoded by TRBV5-1 joined to TRBJ1-1, with the D segment identity uncertain. Material for sequencing was PBMCs. For the CDR3, the sequence is CASSLRRGNTEAFF. The nucleotides read TGCGCCAGCAGCTTGCGGCGGGGGAACACTGAAGCTTTCTTT.